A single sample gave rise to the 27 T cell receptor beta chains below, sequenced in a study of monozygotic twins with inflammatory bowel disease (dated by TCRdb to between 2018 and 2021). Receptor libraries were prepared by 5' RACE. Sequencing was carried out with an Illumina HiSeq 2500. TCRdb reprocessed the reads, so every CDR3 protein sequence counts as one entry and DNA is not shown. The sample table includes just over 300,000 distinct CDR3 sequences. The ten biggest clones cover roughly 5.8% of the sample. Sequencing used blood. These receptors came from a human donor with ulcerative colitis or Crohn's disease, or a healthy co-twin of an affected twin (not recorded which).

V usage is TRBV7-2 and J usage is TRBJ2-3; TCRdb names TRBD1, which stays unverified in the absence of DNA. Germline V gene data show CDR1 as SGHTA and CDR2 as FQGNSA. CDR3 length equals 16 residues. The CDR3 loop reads CASSLLLVAPTDTQYF.

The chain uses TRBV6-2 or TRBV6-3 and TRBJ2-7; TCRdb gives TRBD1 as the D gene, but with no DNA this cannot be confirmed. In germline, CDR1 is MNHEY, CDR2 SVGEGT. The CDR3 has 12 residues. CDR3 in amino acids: CASRSDTYEQYF.

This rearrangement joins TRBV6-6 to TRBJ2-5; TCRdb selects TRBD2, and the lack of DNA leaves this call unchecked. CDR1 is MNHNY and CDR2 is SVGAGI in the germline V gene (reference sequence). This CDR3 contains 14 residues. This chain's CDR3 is CACRGGLLRETQYF.

CDR3 sequence reads: CASSSGGVTQYF. V gene TRBV11-2 combines with J gene TRBJ2-3; without DNA, the TCRdb call of TRBD2 cannot be checked. The CDR3 totals 12 residues. Germline loops: CDR1 SGHAT, CDR2 FQNNGV.

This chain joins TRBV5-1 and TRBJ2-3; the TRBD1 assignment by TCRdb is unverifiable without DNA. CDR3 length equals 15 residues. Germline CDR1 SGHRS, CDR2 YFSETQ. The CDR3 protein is CASTQGVGIGDTQYF.

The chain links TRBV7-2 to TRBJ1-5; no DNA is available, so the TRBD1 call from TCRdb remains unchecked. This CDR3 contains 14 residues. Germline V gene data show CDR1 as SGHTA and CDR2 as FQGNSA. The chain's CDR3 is CASRDRGENQPQHF.

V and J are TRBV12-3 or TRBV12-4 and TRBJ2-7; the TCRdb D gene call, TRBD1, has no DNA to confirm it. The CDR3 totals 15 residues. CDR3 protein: CASSDIPGQRYEQYF.

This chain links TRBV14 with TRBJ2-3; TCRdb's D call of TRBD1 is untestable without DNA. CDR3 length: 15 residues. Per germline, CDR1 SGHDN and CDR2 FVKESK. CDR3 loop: CASSQGGKGQDTQYF.

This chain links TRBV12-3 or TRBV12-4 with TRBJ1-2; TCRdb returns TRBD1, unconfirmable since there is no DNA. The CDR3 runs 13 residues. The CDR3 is CASSPRVNYGYTF.

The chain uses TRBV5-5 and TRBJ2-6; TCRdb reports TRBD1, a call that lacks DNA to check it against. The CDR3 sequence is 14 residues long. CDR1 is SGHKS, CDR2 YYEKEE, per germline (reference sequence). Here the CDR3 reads CASSFPLLANVLTF.

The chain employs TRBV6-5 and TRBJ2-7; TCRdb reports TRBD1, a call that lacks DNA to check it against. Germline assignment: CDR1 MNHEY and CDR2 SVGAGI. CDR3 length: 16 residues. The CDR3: CASSYPPQQRGNEQYF.

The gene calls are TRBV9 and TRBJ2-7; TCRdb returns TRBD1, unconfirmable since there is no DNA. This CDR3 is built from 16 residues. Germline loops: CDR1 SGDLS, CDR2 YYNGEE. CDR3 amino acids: CASSPGGGMDSYEQYF.

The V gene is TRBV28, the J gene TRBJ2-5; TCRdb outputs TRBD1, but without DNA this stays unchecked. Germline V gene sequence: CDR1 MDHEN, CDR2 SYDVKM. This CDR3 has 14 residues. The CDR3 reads CASSLRDPPGTQYF.

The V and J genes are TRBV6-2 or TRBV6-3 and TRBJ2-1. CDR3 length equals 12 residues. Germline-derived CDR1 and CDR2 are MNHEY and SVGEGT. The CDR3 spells CASSTGPDEQFF.

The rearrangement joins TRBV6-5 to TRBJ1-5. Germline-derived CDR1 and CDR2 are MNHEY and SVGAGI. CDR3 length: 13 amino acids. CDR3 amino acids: CASSSILNQPQHF.

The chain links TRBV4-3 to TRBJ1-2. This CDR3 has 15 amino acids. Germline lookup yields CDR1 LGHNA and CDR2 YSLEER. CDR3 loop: CASSQDLADPYGYTF.

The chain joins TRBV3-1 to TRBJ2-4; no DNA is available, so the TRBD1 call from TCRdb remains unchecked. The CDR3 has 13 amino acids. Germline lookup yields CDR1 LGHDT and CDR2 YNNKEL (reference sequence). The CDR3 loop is CASSSGGANIQYF.

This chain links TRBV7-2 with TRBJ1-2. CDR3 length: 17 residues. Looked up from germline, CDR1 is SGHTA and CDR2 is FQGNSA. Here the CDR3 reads CASSLDGRTTRGRGYTF.

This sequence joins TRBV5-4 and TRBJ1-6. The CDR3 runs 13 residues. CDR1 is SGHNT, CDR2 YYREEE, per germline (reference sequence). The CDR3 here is CASSSLYNSPLHF.

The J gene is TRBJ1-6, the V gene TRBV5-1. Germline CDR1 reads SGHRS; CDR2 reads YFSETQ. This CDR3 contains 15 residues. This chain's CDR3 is CASTRENGNNSPLHF.

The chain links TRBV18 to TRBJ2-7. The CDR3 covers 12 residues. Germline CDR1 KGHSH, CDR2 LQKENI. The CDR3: CASSSDFYEQYF.

CDR3 sequence: CASSVGNSGVTDTQYF. This rearrangement joins TRBV9 to TRBJ2-3; TCRdb returns TRBD2, unconfirmable since there is no DNA. The CDR3 is made up of 16 amino acids. Germline assignment: CDR1 SGDLS and CDR2 YYNGEE.

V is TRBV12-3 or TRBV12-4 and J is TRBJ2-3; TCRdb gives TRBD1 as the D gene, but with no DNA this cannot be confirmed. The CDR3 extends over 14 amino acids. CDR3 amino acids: CASRSGFGSDTQYF.

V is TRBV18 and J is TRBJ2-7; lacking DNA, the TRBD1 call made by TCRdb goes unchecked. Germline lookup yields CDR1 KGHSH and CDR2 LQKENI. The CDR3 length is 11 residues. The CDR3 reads CASSLGDEQYF.

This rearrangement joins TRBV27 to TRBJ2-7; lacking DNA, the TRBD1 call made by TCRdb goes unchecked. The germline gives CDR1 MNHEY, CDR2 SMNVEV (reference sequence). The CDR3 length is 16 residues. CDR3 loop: CASSLLTGTGRYEQYF.

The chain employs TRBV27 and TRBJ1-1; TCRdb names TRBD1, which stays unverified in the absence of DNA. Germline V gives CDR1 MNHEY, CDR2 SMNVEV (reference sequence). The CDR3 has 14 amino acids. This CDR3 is CASRARGPNTEAFF.

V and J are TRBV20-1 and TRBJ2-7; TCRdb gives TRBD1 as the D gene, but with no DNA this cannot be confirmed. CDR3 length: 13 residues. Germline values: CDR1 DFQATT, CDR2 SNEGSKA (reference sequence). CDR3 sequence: CSAKAGTAYEQYF.